Sequencing of this TCR beta chain was carried out in a study of shared clonotypes between healthy human individuals. Repertoires were generated with immunoSEQ multiplex PCR, while TCRdb's copy carries only in-frame clones and drops some. The profile shows 2,100,000 or so clones, approximately 96% of them singletons. Of note for this clone: What it binds is not known.

This CDR3 comprises 14 residues. Trimming cost V 3 bases and J 0 bases, with 9 bases left between them. Germline assignment: CDR1 SGHNT and CDR2 YYREEE (reference sequence). Notes on the study in general: It was the non-shared clonotypes that had lower generation probabilities than clonotypes shared by all four donors.

Sequences were obtained from naive CD4+ T cells sorted from blood. The subset here: CD45RA+ positively selected. The chain carries TRBV5-4 and TRBJ1-1; maybe TRBD1 (5 bases). The sequence derives from a man between 18 and 35 years old in good health. In DNA, the CDR3 is TGTGCCAGCAGCTGGCAGGGCGTGAACACTGAAGCTTTCTTT. It translates to CASSWQGVNTEAFF. Combining the CDR3 with reference TRBV5-4 and TRBJ1-1 gives the whole variable domain ETGVTQSPTHLIKTRGQQVTLRCSSQSGHNTVSWYQQALGQGPQFIFQYYREEENGRGNFPPRFSGLQFPNYSSELNVNALELDDSALYLCASSWQGVNTEAFFGQGTRLTVV.